This TCR beta chain was observed in a study of shared T cell receptors in the human thymus. Looked up from germline, CDR1 is MDHEN and CDR2 is SYDVKM. This CDR3 comprises 13 residues. The repertoire was sequenced with immunoSEQ multiplex PCR; TCRdb's copy has only in-frame clones and lacks some. The repertoire has about 380,000 clones, about 95% of them found once; the top ten carry 0.02%. This clone was observed once. Its ends do not fully match the called genes, so a read error is possible. This chain links TRBV28 with TRBJ1-1; 10 bases match TRBD1. Sequenced material: thymocytes. This clonotype was sampled from a human donor. This chain's CDR3 is CASSFRTGGLGVF. The DNA for the CDR3 is TGTGCCAGCAGTTTCCGGACAGGGGGTTTAGGTGTCTTT.